The source of this T cell receptor beta chain is a study of post-analysis software for immune sequencing data. The study's findings and limits: A handful of TRBV segments were significantly more frequent in patients than in controls. TRBV5-6, TRBV5-1 and TRBV20-1 were among these segments. Comparison with controls showed significantly lower normalized Chao1 diversity in multiple sclerosis patients.

Germline V gives CDR1 SQVTM, CDR2 ANQGSEA. The ends lost 4 bases at V and 5 bases at J; junction bases unmatched: 4. The CDR3 has 13 amino acids. Points on this clonotype: Its specificity is not known.

Incorporated into the TCR beta cDNA libraries were unique molecular identifiers, which served to reduce PCR and sequencing biases. From around 0.96 to 9.9 million T cells, roughly 0.5 million cDNA molecules were obtained. TCRdb used MiXCR to reprocess the PCR reads, holding one entry per CDR3 protein. The repertoire holds 650,000 to 900,000 distinct CDR3 sequences, with under 60% as singletons. The receptor was isolated from a girl aged 10-17 years with multiple sclerosis. What was sequenced was blood. The rearrangement joins TRBV29-1 to TRBJ2-1; 8 bases fit TRBD1. The CDR3 reads CSVGQGSNNEQFF. CDR3 in DNA: TGCAGCGTTGGACAGGGGAGCAACAATGAGCAGTTCTTC.